Below, one TCR beta chain is given with its context. The entry originates in a study of technical replicates of blood from several donors. Produced via immunoSEQ multiplex PCR; TCRdb's table is partial and in-frame only. Found here are 90,000 to 100,000 clones, roughly 94% of them singletons; the top ten hold 0.25% to 0.35%. The germline gives CDR1 SGHVS, CDR2 FQNEAQ. The CDR3 extends over 16 amino acids. V lost 0 bases and J lost 3; bases outside the gene matches: 4. The origin of this receptor is a human donor in good health. V usage is TRBV7-8 and J usage is TRBJ2-7; 11 bases agree with TRBD2. Source material: T cells isolated from PBMCs. For the CDR3, the DNA is TGTGCCAGCAGCTTAGCTCAACTAGCGGGGGACTACGAGCAGTACTTC. As protein: CASSLAQLAGDYEQYF.